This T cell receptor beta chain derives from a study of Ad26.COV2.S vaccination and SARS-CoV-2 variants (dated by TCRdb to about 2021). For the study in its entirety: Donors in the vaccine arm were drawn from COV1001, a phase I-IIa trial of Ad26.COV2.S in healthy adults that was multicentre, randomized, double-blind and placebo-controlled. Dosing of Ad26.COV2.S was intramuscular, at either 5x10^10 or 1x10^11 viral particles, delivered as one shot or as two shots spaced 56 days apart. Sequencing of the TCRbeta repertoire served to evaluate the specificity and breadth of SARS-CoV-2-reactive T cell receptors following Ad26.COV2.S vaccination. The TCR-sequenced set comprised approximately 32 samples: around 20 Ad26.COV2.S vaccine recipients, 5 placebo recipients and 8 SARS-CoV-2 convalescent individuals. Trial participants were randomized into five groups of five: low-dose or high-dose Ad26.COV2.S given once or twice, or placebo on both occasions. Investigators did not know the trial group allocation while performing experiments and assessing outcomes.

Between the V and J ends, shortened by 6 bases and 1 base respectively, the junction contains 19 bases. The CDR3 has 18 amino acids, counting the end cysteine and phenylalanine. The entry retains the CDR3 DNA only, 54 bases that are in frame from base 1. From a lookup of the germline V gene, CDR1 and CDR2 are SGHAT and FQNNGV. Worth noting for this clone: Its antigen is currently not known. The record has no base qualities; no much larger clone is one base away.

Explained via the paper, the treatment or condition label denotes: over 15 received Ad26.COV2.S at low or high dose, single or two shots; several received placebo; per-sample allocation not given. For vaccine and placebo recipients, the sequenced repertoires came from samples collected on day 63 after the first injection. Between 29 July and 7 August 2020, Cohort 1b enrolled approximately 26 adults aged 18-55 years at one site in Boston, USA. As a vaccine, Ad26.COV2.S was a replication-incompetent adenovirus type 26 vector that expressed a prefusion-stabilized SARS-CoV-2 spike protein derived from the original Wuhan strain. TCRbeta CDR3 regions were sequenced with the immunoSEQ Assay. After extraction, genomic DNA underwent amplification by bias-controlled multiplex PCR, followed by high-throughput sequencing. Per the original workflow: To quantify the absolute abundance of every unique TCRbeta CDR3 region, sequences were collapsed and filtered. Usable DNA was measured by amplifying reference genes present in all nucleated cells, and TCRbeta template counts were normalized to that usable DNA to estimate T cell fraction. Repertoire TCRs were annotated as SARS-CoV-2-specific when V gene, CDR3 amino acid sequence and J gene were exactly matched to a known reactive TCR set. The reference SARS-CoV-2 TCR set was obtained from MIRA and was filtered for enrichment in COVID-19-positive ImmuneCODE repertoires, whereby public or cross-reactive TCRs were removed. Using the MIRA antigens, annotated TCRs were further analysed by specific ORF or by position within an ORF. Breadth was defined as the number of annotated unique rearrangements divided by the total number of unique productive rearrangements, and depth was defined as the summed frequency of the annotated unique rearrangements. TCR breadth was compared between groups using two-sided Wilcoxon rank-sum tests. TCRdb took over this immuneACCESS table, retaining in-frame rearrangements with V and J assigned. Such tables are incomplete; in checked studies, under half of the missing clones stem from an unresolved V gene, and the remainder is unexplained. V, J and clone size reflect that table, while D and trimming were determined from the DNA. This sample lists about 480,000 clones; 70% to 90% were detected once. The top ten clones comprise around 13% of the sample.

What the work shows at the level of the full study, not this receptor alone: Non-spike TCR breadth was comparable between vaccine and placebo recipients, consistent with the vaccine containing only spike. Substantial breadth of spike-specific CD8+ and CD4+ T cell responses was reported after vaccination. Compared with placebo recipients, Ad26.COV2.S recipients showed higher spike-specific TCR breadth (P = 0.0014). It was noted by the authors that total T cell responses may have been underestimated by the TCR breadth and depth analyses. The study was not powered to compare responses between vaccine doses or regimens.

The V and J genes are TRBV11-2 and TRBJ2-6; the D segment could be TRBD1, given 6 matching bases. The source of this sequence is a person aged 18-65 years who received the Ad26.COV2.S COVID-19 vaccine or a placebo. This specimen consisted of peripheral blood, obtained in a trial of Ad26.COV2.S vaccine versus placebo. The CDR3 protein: CASREPGLGASGANVLTF. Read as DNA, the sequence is TGTGCCAGCAGGGAGCCCGGGCTGGGGGCTTCTGGGGCCAACGTCCTGACTTTC.